This T cell receptor beta chain was documented in a study of blood T cell repertoires in COVID-19. Study in general: Acute and convalescent COVID-19 samples came from the United States, Italy and Spain. Sample material is recorded as cDNA or gDNA derived from T cells, B-cell-depleted T cells, or PBMCs.

The table lists this clone with a count of one. Participant ages covered about 18 to 89 years across 24 US areas. Donors were grouped by their self-reported clinical history. The method was immunoSEQ multiplex PCR; TCRdb's version includes in-frame clones alone and lacks a portion of them. The sample holds roughly 200,000 clones, just over 85% seen once. CDR1 is LGHDT and CDR2 is YNNKEL in the germline V gene (reference sequence). Unmatched junction bases numbered 5, after V lost 0 bases and J lost 1 base. The CDR3 covers 16 residues. The rearrangement uses TRBV3-1 (or the pseudogene TRBV3-2) and TRBJ1-1; 7 bases fit TRBD1. The material sequenced was PBMCs or T cells enriched from blood (not recorded which). The source of this sequence is a woman in her thirties or forties with acute COVID-19. CDR3 loop: CASSQERGRRNTEAFF. The CDR3 DNA is TGTGCCAGCAGCCAAGAAAGGGGGCGAAGGAACACTGAAGCTTTCTTT.